This T cell receptor (beta chain) was sequenced during a study of T cell responses to AZD1222 COVID-19 vaccine. TCRdb keeps only in-frame clones here, not all; method: immunoSEQ multiplex PCR. The sample consists of roughly 99,000 clones, over 80% of them appearing once. This CDR3 region has 13 residues. V lost 7 bases to trimming and J lost 9 bases; unmatched junction nucleotides: 8. Germline V gene data show CDR1 as SQVTM and CDR2 as ANQGSEA. The sample in question was peripheral blood, obtained 28 days after the second AZD1222 dose. The chain is built from TRBV29-1 and TRBJ1-6; the match to TRBD1 covers 8 bases. This TCR derives from an adult who received the AZD1222 COVID-19 vaccine. CDR3 coding DNA: TGCAGCGGGAGGACAGGGCCCTCTTCACCCCTCCACTTT. Translating it yields CSGRTGPSSPLHF.